The rows below give T cell receptor beta chains drawn from one sample of a study of response to subunit inactivated influenza vaccine. TCRdb independently ran MiXCR on the RT-PCR reads; one entry per CDR3 protein. The sample comprises 650,000 to 800,000 distinct CDR3 sequences, around 20% of which are singletons, and 11% rests with the top ten. The input for sequencing was PBMCs from blood, taken around 5 days after vaccination. Receptor source: a man aged 45 to 65 who received an inactivated influenza vaccine. The conserved cysteine and the conserved F or W are not part of the CDR3 here. Each record gives: CDR3 protein, V gene, J gene.

ASSPGYGAKNIQY,TRBV5-1,TRBJ2-4
SEELWSTDTQY,TRBV20-1,TRBJ2-3
ASSLNLGGSDEQY,TRBV7-2,TRBJ2-7
ATSDWGAGGRTQY,TRBV24-1,TRBJ2-3
ASVLGLESYNEQF,TRBV12-3/TRBV12-4,TRBJ2-1
ASSSGTPYEQY,TRBV7-9,TRBJ2-7
ASTPPGARNEQF,TRBV5-1,TRBJ2-1
ASSPDGGLAGNEQF,TRBV7-8,TRBJ2-1
ASSSGTSGGAGTDTQY,TRBV5-1,TRBJ2-3
SAVTDSYEQY,TRBV20-1,TRBJ2-7
ASSQFLSGIQGGADTQY,TRBV4-2,TRBJ2-3
ASTGIQGSNEQY,TRBV2,TRBJ2-7
SVGQGADTQY,TRBV29-1,TRBJ2-3